These T cell receptor beta chains were read from a single sample in a study of blood T cell repertoires in COVID-19. Repertoires were generated with immunoSEQ multiplex PCR, while TCRdb's copy carries only in-frame clones and drops some. The sample has 150,000 or so clones, approximately 78% seen once. The sequenced sample was peripheral blood. The receptors here all came from a human donor in a cohort sampled during active COVID-19. Both conserved end residues are part of each CDR3. A D gene is named only where the DNA matches it firmly. Size values are once, few and many counts, or a class for expanded clones, and some rows have none.

V	size	J	D	CDR3	DNA
TRBV6-2/TRBV6-3	once	TRBJ2-3	.	CASSYRLATDTQYF	TGTGCCAGCAGTTACCGGCTAGCCACAGATACGCAGTATTTT
TRBV7-9	.	TRBJ2-7	.	CASSFADEQYF	TGTGCCAGCAGCTTCGCGGACGAGCAGTACTTC
TRBV5-6	.	TRBJ2-1	TRBD2	CASIPGLVNNEQFF	TGTGCCAGCATTCCGGGACTAGTCAACAATGAGCAGTTCTTC
TRBV12-5	.	TRBJ2-3	TRBD2	CASGLAGTTQYF	TGTGCTAGTGGTTTAGCGGGGACTACGCAGTATTTT
TRBV4-3	.	TRBJ2-3	TRBD2	CASSQVAGEGNTQYF	TGCGCCAGCAGCCAAGTAGCGGGGGAGGGGAATACGCAGTATTTT
TRBV11-2	.	TRBJ1-1	TRBD1	CASSLYRGANTEAFF	TGTGCCAGCAGCCTCTACAGGGGGGCGAACACTGAAGCTTTCTTT
TRBV12-3/TRBV12-4	.	TRBJ1-1	TRBD1	CASSWRQGSEAFF	TGTGCCAGCAGTTGGAGACAGGGCTCTGAAGCTTTCTTT
TRBV11-2	.	TRBJ1-2	.	CASSRTTGFNYGYTF	TGTGCCAGCAGCCGTACCACAGGATTCAACTATGGCTACACCTTC
TRBV19	.	TRBJ2-4	.	CASSIGSKAKNIQYF	TGTGCCAGTAGTATTGGGAGTAAAGCCAAAAACATTCAGTACTTC
TRBV1	.	TRBJ2-1	.	CTSSRASGGRNEQFF	TGCACCAGCAGCCGGGCTAGCGGGGGGCGGAATGAGCAGTTCTTC
TRBV11-2	.	TRBJ2-7	.	CASSLASDYEQYF	TGTGCCAGCAGCTTAGCGTCAGACTACGAGCAGTACTTC
TRBV6-6	.	TRBJ1-2	TRBD1	CASSYPWTGTAYGYTF	TGTGCCAGCAGTTACCCGTGGACAGGGACGGCCTATGGCTACACCTTC
TRBV2	.	TRBJ2-3	.	CASSGLTSLPSTDTQYF	TGTGCCAGCAGTGGATTGACTAGTTTACCTAGCACAGATACGCAGTATTTT
TRBV6-2/TRBV6-3	.	TRBJ2-7	TRBD1	CASSRNRDRGKYF	TGTGCCAGCAGCCGAAATCGGGACAGGGGAAAGTACTTC
TRBV15	.	TRBJ1-1	.	CATSPKGQRLPEAFF	TGTGCCACCAGCCCGAAGGGACAACGGCTACCTGAAGCTTTCTTT
TRBV6-2/TRBV6-3	.	TRBJ1-2	.	CASSFTRGTGYGYTF	TGTGCCAGCAGTTTTACGAGGGGGACGGGCTATGGCTACACCTTC
TRBV18	.	TRBJ1-5	TRBD1	CASDSTGNQPQHF	TGTGCCAGCGATTCGACAGGGAATCAGCCCCAGCATTTT
TRBV10-3	.	TRBJ2-1	TRBD1	CAISESEGQGNEQFF	TGTGCCATCAGTGAATCGGAGGGACAGGGTAATGAGCAGTTCTTC
TRBV18	.	TRBJ2-1	TRBD2	CASSPRTLAGVRDEQFF	TGTGCCAGCTCACCAAGGACCCTAGCGGGAGTTCGCGATGAGCAGTTCTTC
TRBV6-6	.	TRBJ1-4	.	CASIYGRGGEKLFF	TGTGCCAGCATCTACGGCAGGGGAGGGGAAAAACTGTTTTTT
TRBV4-3	.	TRBJ2-7	TRBD1	CASSQDRGREQYF	TGCGCCAGCAGCCAAGATAGGGGGCGGGAGCAGTACTTC
TRBV2	.	TRBJ2-5	TRBD2	CASSGWGTSGGGGETQYF	TGTGCCAGCAGTGGTTGGGGGACTAGCGGTGGAGGAGGAGAGACCCAGTACTTC
TRBV3-1/TRBV3-2	.	TRBJ2-1	TRBD2	CASSQPTRLAGRSYNEQFF	TGTGCCAGCAGCCAACCAACCCGACTAGCGGGACGCTCCTACAATGAGCAGTTCTTC
TRBV6-6	.	TRBJ2-3	.	CASSYYLAPDTQYF	TGTGCCAGCAGTTATTATCTAGCCCCAGATACGCAGTATTTT
TRBV6-5	.	TRBJ1-2	TRBD1	CASTPGQVHGYTF	TGTGCCAGCACACCGGGACAGGTCCATGGCTACACCTTC
TRBV6-1	.	TRBJ2-3	.	CASSEKTARSTDTQYF	TGTGCCAGCAGTGAAAAAACAGCACGGAGCACAGATACGCAGTATTTT
TRBV7-9	.	TRBJ1-2	.	CASSSGDNYGYTF	TGTGCCAGCAGCTCCGGGGATAACTATGGCTACACCTTC
TRBV7-2	once	TRBJ2-7	.	CASSQGQPQGYEQYF	TGTGCCAGCAGCCAGGGACAACCACAGGGCTACGAGCAGTACTTC
TRBV5-1	.	TRBJ1-2	TRBD1	CASWDRIYGYTF	TGCGCCAGTTGGGACAGAATCTATGGCTACACCTTC
TRBV27	.	TRBJ1-3	.	CASIGGGNTIYF	TGTGCCAGCATTGGCGGTGGAAACACCATATATTTT
TRBV9	.	TRBJ2-1	TRBD1	CASSVGTGGMYEQFF	TGTGCCAGCAGCGTAGGGACAGGGGGAATGTATGAGCAGTTCTTC
TRBV6-2/TRBV6-3	.	TRBJ2-7	.	CASSQARNEQYF	TGTGCCAGCAGTCAAGCACGCAACGAGCAGTACTTC
TRBV29-1	.	TRBJ2-1	.	CSAEGGGSYNEQFF	TGCAGCGCCGAGGGGGGGGGCTCCTACAATGAGCAGTTCTTC
TRBV29-1	.	TRBJ2-1	TRBD2	CSVAGTSGRALSNEQFF	TGCAGCGTAGCCGGGACTAGCGGGAGGGCCCTCTCCAATGAGCAGTTCTTC
TRBV5-1	.	TRBJ1-2	TRBD1	CASQGQEGYGYTF	TGCGCCAGCCAGGGACAGGAGGGCTATGGCTACACCTTC
TRBV19	.	TRBJ2-4	.	CASSIDRLGRVEIKNIQYF	TGTGCCAGTAGTATAGACCGGCTGGGCAGGGTAGAAATCAAAAACATTCAGTACTTC
TRBV30	.	TRBJ2-2	TRBD2	CARQAGRADTGELFF	TGTGCCCGCCAGGCCGGGAGGGCCGACACCGGGGAGCTGTTTTTT
TRBV19	.	TRBJ1-1	.	CASRTAGFGTEAFF	TGTGCCAGTAGAACGGCGGGGTTTGGCACTGAAGCTTTCTTT
TRBV20-1	.	TRBJ1-2	.	CSARVGFGYTF	TGCAGTGCTCGGGTAGGATTTGGCTACACCTTC
TRBV3-1/TRBV3-2	.	TRBJ1-1	TRBD1	CASRYRDRNTEAFF	TGTGCCAGTAGATACCGGGACAGAAACACTGAAGCTTTCTTT
TRBV9	.	TRBJ2-3	TRBD2	CASSVEAGGPTDTQYF	TGTGCCAGCAGCGTAGAGGCGGGAGGGCCGACAGATACGCAGTATTTT